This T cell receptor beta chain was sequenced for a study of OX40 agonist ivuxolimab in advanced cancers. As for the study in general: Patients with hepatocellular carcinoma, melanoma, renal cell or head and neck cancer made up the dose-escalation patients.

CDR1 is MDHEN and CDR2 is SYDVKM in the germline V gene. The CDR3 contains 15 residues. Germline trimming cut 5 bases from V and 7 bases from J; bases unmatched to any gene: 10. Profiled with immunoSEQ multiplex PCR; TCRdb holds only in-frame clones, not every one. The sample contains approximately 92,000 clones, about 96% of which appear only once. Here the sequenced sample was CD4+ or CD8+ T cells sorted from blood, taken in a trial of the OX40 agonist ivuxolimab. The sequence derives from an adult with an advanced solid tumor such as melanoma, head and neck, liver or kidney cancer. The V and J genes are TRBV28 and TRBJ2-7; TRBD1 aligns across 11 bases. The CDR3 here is CASSPEPGQGGEQYF. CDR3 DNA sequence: TGTGCCAGCAGTCCTGAACCGGGACAGGGGGGTGAGCAGTACTTC. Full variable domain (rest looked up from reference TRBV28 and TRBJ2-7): DVKVTQSSRYLVKRTGEKVFLECVQDMDHENMFWYRQDPGLGLRLIYFSYDVKMKEKGDIPEGYSVSREKKERFSLILESASTNQTSMYLCASSPEPGQGGEQYFGPGTRLTVT.